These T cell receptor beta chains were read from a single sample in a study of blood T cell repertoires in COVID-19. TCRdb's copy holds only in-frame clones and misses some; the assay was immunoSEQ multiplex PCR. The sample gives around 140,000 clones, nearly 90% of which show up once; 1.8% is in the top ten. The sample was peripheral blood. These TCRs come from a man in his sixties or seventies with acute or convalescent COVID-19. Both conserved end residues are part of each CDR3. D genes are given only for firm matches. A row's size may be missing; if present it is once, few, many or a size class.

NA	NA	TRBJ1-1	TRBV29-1	TGCAGCGTTGCCGTCACTGAAGCTTTCTTT	CSVAVTEAFF
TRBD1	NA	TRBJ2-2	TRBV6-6	TGTGCCAGCACTCCGGGACAGCCGAACACCGGGGAGCTGTTTTTT	CASTPGQPNTGELFF
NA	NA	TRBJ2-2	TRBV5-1	TGCGCCAGCAGCTTGGTATTGAACACCGGGGAGCTGTTTTTT	CASSLVLNTGELFF
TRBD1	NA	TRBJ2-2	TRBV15	TGTGCCACCAGCTTGGACAGGGGGTTCACCGGGGAGCTGTTTTTT	CATSLDRGFTGELFF
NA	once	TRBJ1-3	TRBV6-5	TGTGCCAGCAGAGCAGGGGATAGCTCTGGAAACACCATATATTTT	CASRAGDSSGNTIYF
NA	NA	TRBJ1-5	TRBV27	TGTGCCAGCAGTTCGACCCCCACGGGTCAGCCCCAGCATTTT	CASSSTPTGQPQHF
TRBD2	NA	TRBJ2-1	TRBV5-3	TGTGCCAGAAGCCCTAGCGGAGACGCCAATGAGCAGTTCTTC	CARSPSGDANEQFF
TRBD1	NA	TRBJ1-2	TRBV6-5	TGTGCCAGCCAAGGGACAGGGGTTATTGGCTACACCTTC	CASQGTGVIGYTF
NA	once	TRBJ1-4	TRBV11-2	TGTGCCAGCAGCTTAAGTACAGCAACTAATGAAAAACTGTTTTTT	CASSLSTATNEKLFF
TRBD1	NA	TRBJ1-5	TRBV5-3	TGTGCCAGAAGCTTTGAGACAGGGGCCACCACGCGAGTGGATCAGCCCCAGCATTTT	CARSFETGATTRVDQPQHF
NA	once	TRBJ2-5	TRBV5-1	TGCGCCAGCAGCCCCGGGATTGCCGTTTTGTTGGAGACCCAGTACTTC	CASSPGIAVLLETQYF
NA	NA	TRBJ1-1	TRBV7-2	TGTGCCAGCTCAGGGGTGATGAACACTGAAGCTTTCTTT	CASSGVMNTEAFF